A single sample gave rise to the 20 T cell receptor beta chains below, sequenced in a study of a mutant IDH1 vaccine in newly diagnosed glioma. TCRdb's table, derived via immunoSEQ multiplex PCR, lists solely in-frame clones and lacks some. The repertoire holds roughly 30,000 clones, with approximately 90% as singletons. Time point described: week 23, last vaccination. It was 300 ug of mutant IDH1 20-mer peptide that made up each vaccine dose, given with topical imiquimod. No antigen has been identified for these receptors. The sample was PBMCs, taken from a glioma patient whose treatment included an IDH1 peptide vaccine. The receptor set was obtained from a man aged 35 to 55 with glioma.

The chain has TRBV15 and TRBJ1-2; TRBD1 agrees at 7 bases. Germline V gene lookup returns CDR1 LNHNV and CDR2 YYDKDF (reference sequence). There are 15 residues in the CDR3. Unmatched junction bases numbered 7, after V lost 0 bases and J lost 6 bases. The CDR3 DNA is TGTGCCACCAGCAGAGATCTAGGGGACAGCCATGGCTACACCTTC. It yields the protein CATSRDLGDSHGYTF.

The CDR3 DNA reads as TGTGCCAGCAGCCCTGGGGGGGCCACTAATGAAAAACTGTTTTTT. It encodes CASSPGGATNEKLFF. This rearrangement joins TRBV14 to TRBJ1-4, with a weak D call TRBD1 (6 bases). Germline-derived CDR1 and CDR2 are SGHDN and FVKESK. The CDR3 has 15 amino acids. Trimming shortened V by 4 bases and J by 2 bases, and 11 bases separated the two germline ends.

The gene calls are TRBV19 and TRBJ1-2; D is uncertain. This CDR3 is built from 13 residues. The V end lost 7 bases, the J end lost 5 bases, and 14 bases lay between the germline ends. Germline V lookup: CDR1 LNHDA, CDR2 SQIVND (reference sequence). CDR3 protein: CASTLGRGYGYTF. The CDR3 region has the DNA TGTGCCAGTACCCTCGGACGGGGATATGGCTACACCTTC.

In DNA, the CDR3 is TGTGCCAGTAGTAGGGGCCCAGCTCTCTCCTACGAGCAGTACTTC. This translates into CASSRGPALSYEQYF. The J gene is TRBJ2-7, the V gene TRBV19, with D maybe TRBD1 (5 bases). The CDR3 is 15 amino acids. CDR1 is LNHDA, CDR2 SQIVND, per germline (reference sequence). V lost 4 bases to trimming and J lost 0 bases, with 13 bases between them.

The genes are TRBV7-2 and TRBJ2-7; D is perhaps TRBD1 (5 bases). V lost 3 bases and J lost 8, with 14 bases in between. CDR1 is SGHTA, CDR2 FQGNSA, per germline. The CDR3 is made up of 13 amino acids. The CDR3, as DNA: TGTGCCAGCAGCTTTGAAGGGGTCTCAAAGCAGTACTTC. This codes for CASSFEGVSKQYF.

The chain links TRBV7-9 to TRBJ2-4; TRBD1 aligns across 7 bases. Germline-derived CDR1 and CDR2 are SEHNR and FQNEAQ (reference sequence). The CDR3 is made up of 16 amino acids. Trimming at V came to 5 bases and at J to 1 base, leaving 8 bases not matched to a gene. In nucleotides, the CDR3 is TGTGCCAGCAGCCCCTGGACAGGTGGGGCCAAAAACATTCAGTACTTC. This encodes CASSPWTGGAKNIQYF.

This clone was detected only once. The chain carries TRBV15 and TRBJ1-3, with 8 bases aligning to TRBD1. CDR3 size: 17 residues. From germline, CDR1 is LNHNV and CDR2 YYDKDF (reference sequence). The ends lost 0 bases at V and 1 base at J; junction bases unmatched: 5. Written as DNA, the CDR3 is TGTGCCACCAGCAGAGATCCAGGGGGCAGTTCTGGAAACACCATATATTTT. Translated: CATSRDPGGSSGNTIYF.

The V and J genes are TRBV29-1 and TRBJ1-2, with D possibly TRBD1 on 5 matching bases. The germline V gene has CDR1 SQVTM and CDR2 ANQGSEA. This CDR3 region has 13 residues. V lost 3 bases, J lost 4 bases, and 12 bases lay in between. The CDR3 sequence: CSVDTGEGYGYTF. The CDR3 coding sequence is TGCAGCGTTGATACGGGGGAAGGCTATGGCTACACCTTC. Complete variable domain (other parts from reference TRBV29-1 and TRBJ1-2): SAVISQKPSRDICQRGTSLTIQCQVDSQVTMMFWYRQQPGQSLTLIATANQGSEATYESGFVIDKFPISRPNLTFSTLTVSNMSPEDSSIYLCSVDTGEGYGYTFGSGTRLTVV.

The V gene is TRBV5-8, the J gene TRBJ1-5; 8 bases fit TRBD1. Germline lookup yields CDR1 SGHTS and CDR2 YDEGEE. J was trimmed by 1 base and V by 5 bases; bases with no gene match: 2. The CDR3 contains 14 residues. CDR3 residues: CASRHRGSNQPQHF. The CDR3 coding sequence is TGTGCCAGCAGACACAGGGGGAGCAATCAGCCCCAGCATTTT.

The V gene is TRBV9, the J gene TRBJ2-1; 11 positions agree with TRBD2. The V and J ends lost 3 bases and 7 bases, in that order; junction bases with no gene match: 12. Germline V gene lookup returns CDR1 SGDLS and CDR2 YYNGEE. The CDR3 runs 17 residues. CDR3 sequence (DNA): TGTGCCAGCAGCGCGCTACCTCTAGCGGGAGGAAGAAATGAGCAGTTCTTC. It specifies CASSALPLAGGRNEQFF.

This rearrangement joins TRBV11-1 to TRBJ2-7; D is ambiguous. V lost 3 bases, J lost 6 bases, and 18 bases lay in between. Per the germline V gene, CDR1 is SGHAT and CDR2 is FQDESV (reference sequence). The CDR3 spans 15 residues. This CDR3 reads CASSFSYIASGEQYF. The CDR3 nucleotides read TGTGCCAGCAGCTTTTCGTATATAGCTTCTGGCGAGCAGTACTTC.

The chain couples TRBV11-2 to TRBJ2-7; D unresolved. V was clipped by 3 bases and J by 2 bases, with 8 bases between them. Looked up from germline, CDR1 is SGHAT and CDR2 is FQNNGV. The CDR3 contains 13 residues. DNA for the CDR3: TGTGCCAGCAGCTTCGGGCCAACCTACGAGCAGTACGTC. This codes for CASSFGPTYEQYV.

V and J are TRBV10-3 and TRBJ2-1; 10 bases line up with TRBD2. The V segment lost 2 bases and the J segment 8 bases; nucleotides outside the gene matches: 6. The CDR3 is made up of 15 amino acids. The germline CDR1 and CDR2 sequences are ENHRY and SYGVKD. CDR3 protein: CAISETSGIAYEQFF. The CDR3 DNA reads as TGTGCCATCAGTGAGACTAGCGGGATCGCATATGAGCAGTTCTTC.

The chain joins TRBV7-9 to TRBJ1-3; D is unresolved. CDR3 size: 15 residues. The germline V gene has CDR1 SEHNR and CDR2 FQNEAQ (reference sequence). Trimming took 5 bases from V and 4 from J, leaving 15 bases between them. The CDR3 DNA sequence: TGTGCCAGCAGCCCCTCGATTGGTGTCGGAAACACCATATATTTT. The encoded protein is CASSPSIGVGNTIYF.

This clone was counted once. The CDR3 DNA follows: TGCGCCAGCAGCTTGGCGGCTAGCGGGAGCCCCTACGAGCAGTACTTC. Protein product: CASSLAASGSPYEQYF. The chain couples TRBV5-1 to TRBJ2-5; 10 nucleotides line up with TRBD2. Judging by the DNA end, TRBJ2-7 fits better; the J call may be wrong. Germline-derived CDR1 and CDR2 are SGHRS and YFSETQ. The CDR3 extends over 16 amino acids.

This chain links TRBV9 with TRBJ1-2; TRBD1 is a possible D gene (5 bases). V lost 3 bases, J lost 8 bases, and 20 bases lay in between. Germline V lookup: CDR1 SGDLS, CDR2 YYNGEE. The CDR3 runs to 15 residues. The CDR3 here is CASSADYEGRQGYTF. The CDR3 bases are TGTGCCAGCAGCGCGGATTATGAGGGCAGACAGGGCTACACCTTC.

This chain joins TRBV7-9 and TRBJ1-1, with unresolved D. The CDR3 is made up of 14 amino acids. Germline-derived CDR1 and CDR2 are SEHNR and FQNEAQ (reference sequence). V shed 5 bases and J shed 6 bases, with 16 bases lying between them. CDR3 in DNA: TGTGCCAGCAGCATCACGAACGGGGTAGCTGAAGCTTTCTTT. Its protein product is CASSITNGVAEAFF. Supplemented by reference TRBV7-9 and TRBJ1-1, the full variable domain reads DTGVSQNPRHKITKRGQNVTFRCDPISEHNRLYWYRQTLGQGPEFLTYFQNEAQLEKSRLLSDRFSAERPKGSFSTLEIQRTEQGDSAMYLCASSITNGVAEAFFGQGTRLTVV.

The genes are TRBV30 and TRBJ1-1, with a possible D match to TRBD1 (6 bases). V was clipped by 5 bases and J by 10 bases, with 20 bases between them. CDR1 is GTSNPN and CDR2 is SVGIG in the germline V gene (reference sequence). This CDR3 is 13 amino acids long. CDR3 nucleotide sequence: TGTGCCTGGGGCCGGGGGACACCTTTAGGAGCTTTCTTT. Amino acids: CAWGRGTPLGAFF.

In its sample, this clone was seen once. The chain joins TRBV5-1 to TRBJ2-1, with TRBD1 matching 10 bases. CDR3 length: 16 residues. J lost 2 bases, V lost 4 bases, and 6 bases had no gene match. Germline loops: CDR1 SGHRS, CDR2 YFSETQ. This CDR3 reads CASSPGTGDTYNEQFF. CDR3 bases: TGCGCCAGCAGCCCTGGGACAGGGGATACCTACAATGAGCAGTTCTTC.

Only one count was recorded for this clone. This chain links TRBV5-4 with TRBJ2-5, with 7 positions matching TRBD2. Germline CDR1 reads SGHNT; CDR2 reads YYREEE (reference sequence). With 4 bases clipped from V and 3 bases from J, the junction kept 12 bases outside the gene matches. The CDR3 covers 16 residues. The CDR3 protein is CASSPAGVVREETQYF. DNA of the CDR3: TGTGCCAGCAGCCCTGCGGGGGTAGTGCGAGAAGAGACCCAGTACTTC.